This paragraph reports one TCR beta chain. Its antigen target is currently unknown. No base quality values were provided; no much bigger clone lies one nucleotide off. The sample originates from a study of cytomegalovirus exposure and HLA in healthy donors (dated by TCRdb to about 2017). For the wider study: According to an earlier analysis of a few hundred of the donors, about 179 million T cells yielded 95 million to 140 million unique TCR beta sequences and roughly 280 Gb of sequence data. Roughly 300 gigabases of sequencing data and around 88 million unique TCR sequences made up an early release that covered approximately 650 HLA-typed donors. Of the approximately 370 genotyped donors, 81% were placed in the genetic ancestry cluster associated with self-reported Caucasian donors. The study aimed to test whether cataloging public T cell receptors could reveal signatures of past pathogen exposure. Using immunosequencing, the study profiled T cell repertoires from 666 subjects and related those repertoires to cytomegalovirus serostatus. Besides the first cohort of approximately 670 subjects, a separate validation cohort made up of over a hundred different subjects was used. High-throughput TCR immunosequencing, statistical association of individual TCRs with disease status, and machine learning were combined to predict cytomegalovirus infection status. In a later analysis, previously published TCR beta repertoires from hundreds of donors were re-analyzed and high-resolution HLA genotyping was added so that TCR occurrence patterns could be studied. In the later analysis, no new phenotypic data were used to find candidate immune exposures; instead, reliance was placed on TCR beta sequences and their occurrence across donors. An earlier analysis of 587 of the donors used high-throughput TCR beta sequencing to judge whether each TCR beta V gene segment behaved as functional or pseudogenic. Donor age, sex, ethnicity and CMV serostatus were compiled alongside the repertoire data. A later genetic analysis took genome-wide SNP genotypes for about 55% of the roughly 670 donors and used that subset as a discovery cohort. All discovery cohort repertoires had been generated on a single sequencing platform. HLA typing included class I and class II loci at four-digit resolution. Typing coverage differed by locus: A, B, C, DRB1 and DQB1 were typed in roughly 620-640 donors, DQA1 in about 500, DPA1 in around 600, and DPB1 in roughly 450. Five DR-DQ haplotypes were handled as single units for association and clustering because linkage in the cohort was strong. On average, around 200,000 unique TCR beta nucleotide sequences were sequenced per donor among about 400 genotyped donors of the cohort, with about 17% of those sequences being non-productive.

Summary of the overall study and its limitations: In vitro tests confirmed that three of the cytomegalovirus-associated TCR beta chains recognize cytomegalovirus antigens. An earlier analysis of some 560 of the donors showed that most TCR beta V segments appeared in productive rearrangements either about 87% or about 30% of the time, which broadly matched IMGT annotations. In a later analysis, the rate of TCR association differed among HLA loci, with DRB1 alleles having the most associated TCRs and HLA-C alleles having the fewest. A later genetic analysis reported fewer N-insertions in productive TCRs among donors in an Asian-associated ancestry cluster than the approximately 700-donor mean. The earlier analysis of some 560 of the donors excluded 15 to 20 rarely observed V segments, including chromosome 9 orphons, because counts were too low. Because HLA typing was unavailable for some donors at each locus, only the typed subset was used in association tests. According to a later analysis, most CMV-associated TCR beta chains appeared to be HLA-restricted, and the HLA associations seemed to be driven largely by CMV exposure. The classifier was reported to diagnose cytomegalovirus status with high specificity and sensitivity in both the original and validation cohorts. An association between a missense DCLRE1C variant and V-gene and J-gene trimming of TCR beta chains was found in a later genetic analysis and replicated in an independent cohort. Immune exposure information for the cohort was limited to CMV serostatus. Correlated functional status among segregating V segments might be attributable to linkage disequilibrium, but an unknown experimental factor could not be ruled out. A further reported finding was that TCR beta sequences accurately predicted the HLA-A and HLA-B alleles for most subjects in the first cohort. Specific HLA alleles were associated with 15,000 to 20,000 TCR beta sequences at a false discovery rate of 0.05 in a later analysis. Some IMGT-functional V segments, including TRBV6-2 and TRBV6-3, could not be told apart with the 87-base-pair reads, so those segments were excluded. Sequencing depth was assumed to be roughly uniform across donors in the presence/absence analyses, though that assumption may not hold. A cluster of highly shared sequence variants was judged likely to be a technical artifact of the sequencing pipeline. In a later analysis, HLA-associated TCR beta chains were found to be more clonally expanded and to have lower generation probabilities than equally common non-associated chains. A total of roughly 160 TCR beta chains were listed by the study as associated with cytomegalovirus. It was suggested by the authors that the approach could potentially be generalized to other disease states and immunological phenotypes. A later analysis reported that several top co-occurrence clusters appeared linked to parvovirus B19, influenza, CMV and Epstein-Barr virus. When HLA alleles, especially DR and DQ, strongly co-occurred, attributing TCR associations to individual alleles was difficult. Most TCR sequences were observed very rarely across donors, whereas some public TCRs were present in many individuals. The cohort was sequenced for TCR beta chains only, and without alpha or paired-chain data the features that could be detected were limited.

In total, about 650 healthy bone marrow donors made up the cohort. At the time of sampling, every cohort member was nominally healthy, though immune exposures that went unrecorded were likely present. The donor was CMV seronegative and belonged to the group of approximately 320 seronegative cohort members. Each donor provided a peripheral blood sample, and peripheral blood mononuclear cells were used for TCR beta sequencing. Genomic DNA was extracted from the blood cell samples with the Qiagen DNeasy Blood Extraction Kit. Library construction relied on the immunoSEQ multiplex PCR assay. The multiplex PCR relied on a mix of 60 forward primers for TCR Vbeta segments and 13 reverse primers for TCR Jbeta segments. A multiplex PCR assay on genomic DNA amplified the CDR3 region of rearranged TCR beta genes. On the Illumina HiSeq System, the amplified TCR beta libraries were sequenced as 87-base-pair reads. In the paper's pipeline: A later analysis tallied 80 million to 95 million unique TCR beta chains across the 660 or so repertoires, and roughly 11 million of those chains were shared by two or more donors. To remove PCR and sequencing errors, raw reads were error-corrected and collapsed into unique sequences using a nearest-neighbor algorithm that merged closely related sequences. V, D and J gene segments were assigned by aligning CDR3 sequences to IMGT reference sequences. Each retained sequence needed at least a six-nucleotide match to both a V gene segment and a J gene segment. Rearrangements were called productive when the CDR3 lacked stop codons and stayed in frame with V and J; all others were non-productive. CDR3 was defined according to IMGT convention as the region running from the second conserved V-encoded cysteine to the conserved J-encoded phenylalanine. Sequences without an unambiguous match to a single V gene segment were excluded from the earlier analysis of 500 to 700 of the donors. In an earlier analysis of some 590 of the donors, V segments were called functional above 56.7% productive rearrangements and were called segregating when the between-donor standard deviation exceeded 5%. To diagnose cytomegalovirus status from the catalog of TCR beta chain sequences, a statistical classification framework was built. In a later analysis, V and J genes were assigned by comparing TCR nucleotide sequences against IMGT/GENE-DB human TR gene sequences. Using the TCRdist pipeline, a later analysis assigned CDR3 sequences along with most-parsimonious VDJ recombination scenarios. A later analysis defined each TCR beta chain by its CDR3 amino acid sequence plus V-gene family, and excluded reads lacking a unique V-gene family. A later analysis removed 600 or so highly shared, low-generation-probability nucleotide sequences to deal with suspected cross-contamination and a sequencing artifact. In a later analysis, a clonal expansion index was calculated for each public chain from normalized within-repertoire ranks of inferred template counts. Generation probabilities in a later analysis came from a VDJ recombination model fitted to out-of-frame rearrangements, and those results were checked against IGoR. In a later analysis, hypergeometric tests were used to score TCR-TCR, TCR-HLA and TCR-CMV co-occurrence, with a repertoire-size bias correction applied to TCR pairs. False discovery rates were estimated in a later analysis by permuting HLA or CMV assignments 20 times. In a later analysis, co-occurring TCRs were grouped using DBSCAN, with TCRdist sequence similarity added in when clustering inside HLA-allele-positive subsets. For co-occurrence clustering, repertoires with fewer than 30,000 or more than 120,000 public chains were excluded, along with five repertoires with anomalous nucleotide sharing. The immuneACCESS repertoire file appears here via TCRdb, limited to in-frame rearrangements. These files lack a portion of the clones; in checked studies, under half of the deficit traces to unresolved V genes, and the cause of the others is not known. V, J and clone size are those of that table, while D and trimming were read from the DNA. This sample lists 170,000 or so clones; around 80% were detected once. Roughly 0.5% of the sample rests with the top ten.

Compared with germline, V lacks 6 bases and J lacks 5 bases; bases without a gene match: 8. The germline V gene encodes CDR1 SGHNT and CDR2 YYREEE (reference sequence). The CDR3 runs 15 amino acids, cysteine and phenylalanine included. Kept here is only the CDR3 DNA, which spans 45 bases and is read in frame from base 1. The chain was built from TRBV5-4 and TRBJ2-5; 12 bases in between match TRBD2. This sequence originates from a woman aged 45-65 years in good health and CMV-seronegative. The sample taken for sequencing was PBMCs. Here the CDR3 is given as CASTAVLAGGETQYF. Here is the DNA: TGTGCCAGCACTGCGGTCCTAGCGGGGGGGGAGACCCAGTACTTC.